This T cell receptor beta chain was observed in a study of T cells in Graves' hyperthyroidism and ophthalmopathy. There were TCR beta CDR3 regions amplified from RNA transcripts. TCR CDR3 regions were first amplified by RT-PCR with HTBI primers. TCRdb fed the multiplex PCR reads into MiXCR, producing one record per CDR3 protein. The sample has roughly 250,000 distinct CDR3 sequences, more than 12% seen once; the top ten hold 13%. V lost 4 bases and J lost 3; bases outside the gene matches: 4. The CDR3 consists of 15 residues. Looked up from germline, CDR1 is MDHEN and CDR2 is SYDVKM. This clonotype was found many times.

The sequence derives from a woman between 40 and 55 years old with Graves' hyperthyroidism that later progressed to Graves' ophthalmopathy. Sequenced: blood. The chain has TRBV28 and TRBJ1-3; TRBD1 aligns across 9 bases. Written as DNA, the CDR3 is TGTGCCAGCAGTTCCCTGGACAGGGGTGGAAACACCATATATTTT. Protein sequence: CASSSLDRGGNTIYF.